Each of the 17 T cell receptor beta chains below was sequenced from the same sample in a study of naive and memory T cell subsets. Treatment defined: skin biopsy from PPD injection site in Mantoux-positive individual. TCR cDNA received a 3' ligated oligonucleotide that carried a UMI. Ligated cDNA underwent four rounds of PCR with nested alpha and beta constant region primers and SP2. TCRdb recomputed calls from the UMI-ligation and nested PCR reads with MiXCR, one row per CDR3 protein. This repertoire shows approximately 21,000 distinct CDR3 sequences, nearly 6% found once; its top ten account for more than 5.5%. The source was skin, collected from a tuberculin skin test site. All receptors come from an adult in good health.

The V gene is TRBV7-9, the J gene TRBJ1-2; TRBD1 aligns across 7 bases. Germline loops: CDR1 SEHNR, CDR2 FQNEAQ (reference sequence). The CDR3 runs to 18 residues. J lost 4 bases, V lost 6 bases, and 20 bases had no gene match. CDR3 DNA sequence: TGTGCCAGCAGTTCCCGACAGGGCCTGAACCGGCGGAGCTATGGCTACACCTTC. The encoded protein is CASSSRQGLNRRSYGYTF.

The CDR3, as DNA: TGTGCCAGCCATACCCGCGGGAGCCCAGATACGCAGTATTTT. Translation gives CASHTRGSPDTQYF. The chain recombines TRBV19 with TRBJ2-3; 7 nucleotides match TRBD2. V lost 9 bases to trimming and J lost 4 bases; unmatched junction nucleotides: 10. The CDR3 sequence is 14 residues long. The V gene's germline CDR1 is LNHDA and CDR2 SQIVND (reference sequence).

This clonotype was detected only a few times. The chain has TRBV5-4 and TRBJ2-1; 9 positions agree with TRBD1. Germline CDR1 SGHNT, CDR2 YYREEE (reference sequence). The CDR3 totals 15 residues. V lost 5 bases and J lost 0; bases outside the gene matches: 3. The CDR3 DNA sequence: TGTGCCAGCAGAAGGGACAGGGACTCCTACAATGAGCAGTTCTTC. Translation: CASRRDRDSYNEQFF.

The table lists this clonotype with a few counts. The rearrangement joins TRBV29-1 to TRBJ1-2; weak D call: TRBD1 (6 bases). V shed 2 bases and J shed 4 bases, with 17 bases lying between them. The germline V gene encodes CDR1 SQVTM and CDR2 ANQGSEA. The CDR3 is 15 residues long. The CDR3 region is CSVEREQGWSYGYTF. The CDR3, as DNA: TGCAGCGTTGAAAGGGAGCAGGGGTGGAGCTATGGCTACACCTTC. The variable domain in full, with the rest retrieved from reference TRBV29-1 and TRBJ1-2, is SAVISQKPSRDICQRGTSLTIQCQVDSQVTMMFWYRQQPGQSLTLIATANQGSEATYESGFVIDKFPISRPNLTFSTLTVSNMSPEDSSIYLCSVEREQGWSYGYTFGSGTRLTVV.

This clonotype was seen repeatedly, ten times or more. This rearrangement joins TRBV5-5 to TRBJ2-1, with D perhaps TRBD1 (5 bases). V gave up 2 bases and J gave up 0 bases, with 9 bases separating them. The CDR3 is 15 residues long. The germline gives CDR1 SGHKS, CDR2 YYEKEE (reference sequence). CDR3 in DNA: TGTGCCAGCAGCTTAGGGGCCGGCTCCTACAATGAGCAGTTCTTC. Translated, it gives CASSLGAGSYNEQFF.

The V gene is TRBV7-2, the J gene TRBJ1-1; D unclear. The CDR3 sequence is 14 residues long. The V end was cut by 1 base, the J end by 5 bases, with 11 bases between. The germline gives CDR1 SGHTA, CDR2 FQGNSA. As DNA, the CDR3 is TGTGCCAGCAGCTTAGTCTCATGGGGTACTGAAGCTTTCTTT. It codes for CASSLVSWGTEAFF.

At least ten counts were recorded for this clonotype. This rearrangement joins TRBV20-1 to TRBJ2-7, with TRBD2 identical over 10 bases. V was pared by 1 base and J by 4 bases, with 7 bases of the junction left unmatched. Germline CDR1 reads DFQATT; CDR2 reads SNEGSKA (reference sequence). The CDR3 is made up of 15 amino acids. CDR3 nucleotides: TGCAGTGCTAGAGGGCCTAGCGGGAGATTTTACGAGCAGTACTTC. Translation gives CSARGPSGRFYEQYF.

This clonotype was seen only a few times. The chain has TRBV29-1 and TRBJ2-5; D is unclear. There are 14 residues in the CDR3. Germline loops: CDR1 SQVTM, CDR2 ANQGSEA. The V end was cut by 6 bases, the J end by 5 bases, with 19 bases between. The CDR3 reads CSVLGSGLGETQYF. CDR3 DNA sequence: TGCAGCGTCCTGGGGTCTGGGCTAGGGGAGACCCAGTACTTC.

This clonotype was found many times. This chain joins TRBV27 and TRBJ2-7, with D maybe TRBD2 (6 bases). Trimming cost V 4 bases and J 10 bases, with 29 bases left between them. The CDR3 runs to 17 residues. Looked up from germline, CDR1 is MNHEY and CDR2 is SMNVEV (reference sequence). This CDR3 reads CASSSRPGGADSTKQYF. In nucleotides, the CDR3 is TGTGCCAGCAGTTCTAGACCCGGCGGGGCAGACTCTACTAAACAGTACTTC.

This clonotype counts as medium-sized. This chain joins TRBV29-1 and TRBJ2-7; no firm D call. The CDR3 runs 12 residues. The ends were cut back, 4 bases at V and 0 bases at J, with 7 bases in the middle. Germline V lookup: CDR1 SQVTM, CDR2 ANQGSEA. The CDR3 sequence: CSVVVSSYEQYF. As DNA, the CDR3 is TGCAGCGTTGTGGTTTCCTCCTACGAGCAGTACTTC.

This clonotype appeared many times. The rearrangement links TRBV28 to TRBJ1-1; D unclear. CDR1 is MDHEN and CDR2 is SYDVKM in the germline V gene. The CDR3 consists of 15 residues. V dropped 3 bases and J dropped 2 bases, with 13 bases sitting between them. This CDR3 is CASSFFLGFNTEAFF. The CDR3, as DNA: TGTGCCAGCAGTTTCTTCCTGGGATTTAACACTGAAGCTTTCTTT.

Ten or more counts support this clonotype. The V gene is TRBV9, the J gene TRBJ1-4, with D hard to call. With 0 bases removed from V and 6 bases from J, the gap between germline ends came to 9 bases. The CDR3 runs 14 residues. Germline V gene data show CDR1 as SGDLS and CDR2 as YYNGEE. The CDR3 bases are TGTGCCAGCAGCGTAGATCGGGGATATGAAAAACTGTTTTTT. As protein: CASSVDRGYEKLFF.

The table lists this clonotype with many counts. CDR3 region: CASSLARNTEAFF. As DNA, the CDR3 is TGTGCCAGCAGCCTTGCCAGAAACACTGAAGCTTTCTTT. The chain has TRBV9 and TRBJ1-1; D gene uncertain. CDR3 length: 13 amino acids. Trimming shortened V by 4 bases and J by 2 bases, and 9 bases separated the two germline ends. Germline CDR1 SGDLS, CDR2 YYNGEE.

Here the CDR3 DNA reads TGTGCCAGTAGTACCTGGGACAGTGGCAATCAGCCCCAGCATTTT. It yields the protein CASSTWDSGNQPQHF. The chain uses TRBV19 and TRBJ1-5; TRBD1 agrees at 7 bases. The CDR3 contains 15 residues. V was clipped by 4 bases and J by 2 bases; unmatched bases: 5. CDR1 is LNHDA, CDR2 SQIVND, per germline (reference sequence).

Ten or more counts support this clonotype. The chain is built from TRBV5-4 and TRBJ2-6; D gene uncertain. Germline V gene data show CDR1 as SGHNT and CDR2 as YYREEE (reference sequence). CDR3 size: 16 residues. Trimming took 2 bases from V and 0 from J, leaving 9 bases between them. The CDR3 here is CASSFGGSSGANVLTF. CDR3 in DNA: TGTGCCAGCAGCTTCGGCGGAAGCTCTGGGGCCAACGTCCTGACTTTC.

The sample holds a few counts of this clonotype. The V and J genes are TRBV5-4 and TRBJ1-3, with no clear D. The CDR3 is 13 residues long. V lost 3 bases to trimming and J lost 1 base, with 5 bases between them. From germline, CDR1 is SGHNT and CDR2 YYREEE (reference sequence). In DNA form, the CDR3 reads TGTGCCAGCAGCTACCTATCTGGAAACACCATATATTTT. Protein product: CASSYLSGNTIYF.

This clonotype has a count of ten or more. This rearrangement joins TRBV9 to TRBJ2-5, with D unresolved. The germline V gene encodes CDR1 SGDLS and CDR2 YYNGEE. CDR3 length equals 15 residues. V lost 0 bases and J lost 2, with 11 bases in between. This chain's CDR3 is CASSVAPAGQETQYF. CDR3 in DNA: TGTGCCAGCAGCGTAGCGCCGGCCGGGCAAGAGACCCAGTACTTC.